This record concerns one T cell receptor (beta chain) sequence. The antigen remains unidentified. The record originates from a study of graft-versus-host responses after intestinal transplantation. Overall study: As for transplant type, recipients had multivisceral, liver-intestinal, or isolated intestinal grafts. Anti-thymocyte globulin served as induction for all recipients, who then took tacrolimus and steroids for about three years.

General study findings and limits: Present in recipient marrow, GvH clones included some that appeared first in ileum or blood.

Profiled with immunoSEQ multiplex PCR; TCRdb holds only in-frame clones, not every one. Of some 100,000 clones in the sample, 90% to 95% are singletons; the top ten hold 0.95% to 1.3%. The sequence was collected from a human donor who was the organ donor for an intestinal transplant. The material sequenced was unstimulated CD8+ T cells sorted from spleen or lymph node cells, taken before transplant.

This CDR3 is CASSALQTRKETQYF. The DNA for the CDR3 is TGCGCCAGCAGTGCGCTACAGACACGGAAAGAGACCCAGTACTTC. This rearrangement joins TRBV10-1 to TRBJ2-5; D call uncertain. The V and J ends lost 4 bases and 3 bases respectively, with 15 bases between them. This CDR3 is 15 amino acids long. Germline CDR1 and CDR2: WNHNN and SYGVQD (reference sequence).